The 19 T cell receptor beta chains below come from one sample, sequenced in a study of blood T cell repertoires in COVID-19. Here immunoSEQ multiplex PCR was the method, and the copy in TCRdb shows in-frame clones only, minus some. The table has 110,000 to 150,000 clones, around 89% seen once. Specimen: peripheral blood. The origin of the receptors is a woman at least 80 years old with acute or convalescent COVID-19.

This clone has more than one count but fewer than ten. CDR3 DNA sequence: TGTGCCAGCAGCTTGGGGGGGACAGTTCTTTCTGGGGCCAACGTCCTGACTTTC. It codes for CASSLGGTVLSGANVLTF. The rearrangement uses TRBV5-6 and TRBJ2-6, with 7 nucleotides matching TRBD1. Germline V lookup: CDR1 SGHDT, CDR2 YYEEEE. CDR3 length: 18 residues. Trimming at V came to 0 bases and at J to 1 base, leaving 7 bases not matched to a gene. Full variable domain (missing parts from reference TRBV5-6 and TRBJ2-6): DAGVTQSPTHLIKTRGQQVTLRCSPKSGHDTVSWYQQALGQGPQFIFQYYEEEERQRGNFPDRFSGHQFPNYSSELNVNALLLGDSALYLCASSLGGTVLSGANVLTFGAGSRLTVL.

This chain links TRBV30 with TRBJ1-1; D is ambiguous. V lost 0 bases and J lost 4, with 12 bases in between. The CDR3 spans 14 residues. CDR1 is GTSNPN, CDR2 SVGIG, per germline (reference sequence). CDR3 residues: CAWSVAGGFTEAFF. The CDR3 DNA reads TGTGCCTGGAGTGTCGCAGGAGGGTTCACTGAAGCTTTCTTT. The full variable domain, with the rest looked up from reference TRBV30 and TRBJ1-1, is SQTIHQWPATLVQPVGSPLSLECTVEGTSNPNLYWYRQAAGRGLQLLFYSVGIGQISSEVPQNLSASRPQDRQFILSSKKLLLSDSGFYLCAWSVAGGFTEAFFGQGTRLTVV.

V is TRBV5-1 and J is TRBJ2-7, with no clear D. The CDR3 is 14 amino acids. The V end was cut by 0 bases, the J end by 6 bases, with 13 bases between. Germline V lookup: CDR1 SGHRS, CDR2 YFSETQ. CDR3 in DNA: TGCGCCAGCAGCTTGGAGGTCAGACTCCGCGAGCAGTACTTC. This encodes CASSLEVRLREQYF.

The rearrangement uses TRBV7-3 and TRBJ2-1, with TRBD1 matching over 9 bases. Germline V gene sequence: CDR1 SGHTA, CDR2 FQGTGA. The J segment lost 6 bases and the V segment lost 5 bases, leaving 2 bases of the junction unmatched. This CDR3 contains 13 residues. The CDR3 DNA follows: TGTGCCAGCAGCCGGACAGGGGTCAATGAGCAGTTCTTC. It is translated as CASSRTGVNEQFF.

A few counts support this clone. The CDR3 region is CASSPAGGGQPQHF. The CDR3 DNA is TGTGCCAGCTCACCAGCAGGGGGTGGTCAGCCCCAGCATTTT. The rearrangement links TRBV18 to TRBJ1-5, with 7 bases fitting TRBD1. The CDR3 has 14 amino acids. V shed 2 bases, J shed 6 bases, and the junction held 4 bases outside the gene matches. Germline-derived CDR1 and CDR2 are KGHSH and LQKENI.

The CDR3 loop reads CASSLGGGSGLNYGYTF. The CDR3 DNA reads TGTGCCAGCAGCTTAGGAGGGGGCTCTGGGCTGAACTATGGCTACACCTTC. The chain uses TRBV7-9 and TRBJ1-2, with 7 bases that match TRBD1. The trim removed 1 base at V and 2 bases at J, leaving 10 bases unmatched. Germline values: CDR1 SEHNR, CDR2 FQNEAQ (reference sequence). The length of the CDR3 is 17 residues. Supplemented by reference TRBV7-9 and TRBJ1-2, the full variable domain reads DTGVSQNPRHKITKRGQNVTFRCDPISEHNRLYWYRQTLGQGPEFLTYFQNEAQLEKSRLLSDRFSAERPKGSFSTLEIQRTEQGDSAMYLCASSLGGGSGLNYGYTFGSGTRLTVV.

As DNA, the CDR3 is TGTGCCAGCAGCCTCGGGGGTTCACCCCTCCACTTT. This encodes CASSLGGSPLHF. The chain joins TRBV3-1 (or the pseudogene TRBV3-2) to TRBJ1-6; tentatively, D is TRBD1 (5 bases). CDR1 is LGHDT and CDR2 is YNNKEL in the germline V gene (reference sequence). Trimming removed 4 bases at V and 9 bases at J, with 7 bases between. CDR3 length: 12 residues.

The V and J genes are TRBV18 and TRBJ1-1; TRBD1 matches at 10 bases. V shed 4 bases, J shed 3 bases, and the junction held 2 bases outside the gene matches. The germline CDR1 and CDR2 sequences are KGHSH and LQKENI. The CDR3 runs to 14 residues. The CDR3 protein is CASSRDRGDTEAFF. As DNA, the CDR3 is TGTGCCAGCTCACGGGACAGGGGAGACACTGAAGCTTTCTTT.

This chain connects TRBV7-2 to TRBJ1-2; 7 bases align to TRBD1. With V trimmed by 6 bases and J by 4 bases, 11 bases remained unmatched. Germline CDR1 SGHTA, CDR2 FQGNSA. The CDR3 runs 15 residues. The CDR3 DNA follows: TGTGCCAGCAGTCACGGAACAGGGGCCGGCTATGGCTACACCTTC. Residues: CASSHGTGAGYGYTF.

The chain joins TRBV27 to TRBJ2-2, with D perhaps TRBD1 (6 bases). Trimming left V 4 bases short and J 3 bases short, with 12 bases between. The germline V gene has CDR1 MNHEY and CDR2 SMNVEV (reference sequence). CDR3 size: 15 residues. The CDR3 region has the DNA TGTGCCAGCAGTTCTCCCGGGACATACACCGGGGAGCTGTTTTTT. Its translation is CASSSPGTYTGELFF.

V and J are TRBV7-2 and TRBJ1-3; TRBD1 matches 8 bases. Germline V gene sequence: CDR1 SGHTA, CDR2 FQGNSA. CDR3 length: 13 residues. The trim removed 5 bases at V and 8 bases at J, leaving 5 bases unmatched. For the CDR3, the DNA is TGTGCCAGCAGCGGCAGGGGGCAGGACACCATATATTTT. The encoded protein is CASSGRGQDTIYF.

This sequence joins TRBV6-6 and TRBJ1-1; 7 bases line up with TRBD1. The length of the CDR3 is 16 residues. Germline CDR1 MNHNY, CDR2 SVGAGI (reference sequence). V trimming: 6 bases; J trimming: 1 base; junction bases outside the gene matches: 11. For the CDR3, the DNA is TGTGCCAGCAGCTCCCTTTGGACAGGACCGAACACTGAAGCTTTCTTT. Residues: CASSSLWTGPNTEAFF.

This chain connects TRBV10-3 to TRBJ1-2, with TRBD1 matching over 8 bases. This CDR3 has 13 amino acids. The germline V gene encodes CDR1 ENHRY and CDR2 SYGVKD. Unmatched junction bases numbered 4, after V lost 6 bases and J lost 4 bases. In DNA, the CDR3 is TGTGCCATCAGGGGGGACAGGACCTATGGCTACACCTTC. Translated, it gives CAIRGDRTYGYTF.

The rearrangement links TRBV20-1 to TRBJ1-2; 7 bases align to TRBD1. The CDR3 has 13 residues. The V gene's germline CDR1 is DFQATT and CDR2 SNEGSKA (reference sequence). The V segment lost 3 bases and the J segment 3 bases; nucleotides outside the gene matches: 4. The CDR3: CSASRQGYYGYTF. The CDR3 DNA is TGCAGTGCTAGTCGACAGGGATACTATGGCTACACCTTC.

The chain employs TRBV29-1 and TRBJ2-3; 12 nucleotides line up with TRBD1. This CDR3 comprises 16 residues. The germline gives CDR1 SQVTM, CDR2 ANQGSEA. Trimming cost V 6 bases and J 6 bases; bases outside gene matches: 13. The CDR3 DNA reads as TGCAGCGTCCGTCCCGGGACAGGGGGCGCAGCCGATACGCAGTATTTT. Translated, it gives CSVRPGTGGAADTQYF.

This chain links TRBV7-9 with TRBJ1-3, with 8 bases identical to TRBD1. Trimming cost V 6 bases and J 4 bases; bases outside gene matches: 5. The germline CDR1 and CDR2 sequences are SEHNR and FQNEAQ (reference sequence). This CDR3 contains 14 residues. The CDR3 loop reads CASSPDRVGNTIYF. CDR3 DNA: TGTGCCAGCAGTCCGGACAGGGTCGGAAACACCATATATTTT. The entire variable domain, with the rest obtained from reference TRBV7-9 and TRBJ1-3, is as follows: DTGVSQNPRHKITKRGQNVTFRCDPISEHNRLYWYRQTLGQGPEFLTYFQNEAQLEKSRLLSDRFSAERPKGSFSTLEIQRTEQGDSAMYLCASSPDRVGNTIYFGEGSWLTVV.

The CDR3 region is CASGEQGNSYNEQFF. The CDR3 DNA sequence: TGCGCCAGCGGAGAACAGGGAAACTCCTACAATGAGCAGTTCTTC. The J gene is TRBJ2-1, the V gene TRBV5-1; weak D call: TRBD1 (6 bases). Trimming cost V 7 bases and J 0 bases, with 14 bases left between them. The CDR3 extends over 15 amino acids. Germline assignment: CDR1 SGHRS and CDR2 YFSETQ.

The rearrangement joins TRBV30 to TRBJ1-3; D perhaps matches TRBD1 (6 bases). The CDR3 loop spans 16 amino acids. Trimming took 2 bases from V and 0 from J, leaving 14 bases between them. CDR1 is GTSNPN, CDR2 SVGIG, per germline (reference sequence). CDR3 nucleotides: TGTGCCTGGAGTTCTCTCACAGGGACCTCTGGAAACACCATATATTTT. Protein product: CAWSSLTGTSGNTIYF.

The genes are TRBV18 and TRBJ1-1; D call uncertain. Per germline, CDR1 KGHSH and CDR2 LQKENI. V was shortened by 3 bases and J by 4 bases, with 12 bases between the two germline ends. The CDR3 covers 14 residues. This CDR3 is CASSPVSRSTEAFF. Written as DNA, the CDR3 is TGTGCCAGCTCACCCGTATCCAGGTCCACTGAAGCTTTCTTT.